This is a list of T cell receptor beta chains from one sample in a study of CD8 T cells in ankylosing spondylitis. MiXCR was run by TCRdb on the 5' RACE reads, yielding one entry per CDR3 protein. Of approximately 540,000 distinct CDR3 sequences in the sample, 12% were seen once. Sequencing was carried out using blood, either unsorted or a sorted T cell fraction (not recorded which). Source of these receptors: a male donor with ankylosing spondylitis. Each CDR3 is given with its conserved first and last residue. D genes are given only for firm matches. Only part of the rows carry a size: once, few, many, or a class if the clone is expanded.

CDR3 DNA: TGCAGTGCGTCGTCGGACATGAACACTGAAGCTTTCTTT; CDR3 protein: CSASSDMNTEAFF; clone size: NA; J gene: TRBJ1-1; V gene: TRBV20-1; D gene: NA
CDR3 DNA: TGTGCCAGCAGCCAAGACTCAACAGGGGGGGATGAAAAACTGTTTTTT; CDR3 protein: CASSQDSTGGDEKLFF; clone size: NA; J gene: TRBJ1-4; V gene: TRBV4-2; D gene: TRBD1
CDR3 DNA: TGTGCCAGCAGCCCCCAGGTGGATTACAATGAGCAGTTCTTC; CDR3 protein: CASSPQVDYNEQFF; clone size: NA; J gene: TRBJ2-1; V gene: TRBV7-9; D gene: NA
CDR3 DNA: TGTGCCAGCAACAGGGGGGAGGAGACCCAGTACTTC; CDR3 protein: CASNRGEETQYF; clone size: many; J gene: TRBJ2-5; V gene: TRBV12-3/TRBV12-4; D gene: TRBD1
CDR3 DNA: TGCAGTGCTAGTGGACAGACGGGTCGCTATGGCTACACCTTC; CDR3 protein: CSASGQTGRYGYTF; clone size: few; J gene: TRBJ1-2; V gene: TRBV20-1; D gene: NA
CDR3 DNA: TGTGCCAGCAGCTTAGGGTCAGGGGAGGATCAGCCCCAGCATTTT; CDR3 protein: CASSLGSGEDQPQHF; clone size: few; J gene: TRBJ1-5; V gene: TRBV7-9; D gene: NA
CDR3 DNA: TGCAGCGTTGACCAGGCGGGTGGGAACACTGAAGCTTTCTTT; CDR3 protein: CSVDQAGGNTEAFF; clone size: NA; J gene: TRBJ1-1; V gene: TRBV29-1; D gene: NA
CDR3 DNA: TGCAGCGCCAAGGGGCTAGCGGGAGGATCATACGAGCAGTACTTC; CDR3 protein: CSAKGLAGGSYEQYF; clone size: NA; J gene: TRBJ2-7; V gene: TRBV29-1; D gene: TRBD2
CDR3 DNA: TGTGCCAGTACCCCAAGCTGGATTCGCACAGATACGCAGTATTTT; CDR3 protein: CASTPSWIRTDTQYF; clone size: NA; J gene: TRBJ2-3; V gene: TRBV19; D gene: NA
CDR3 DNA: TGTGCCAGCAAAAGGGGAAATGAAAAACTGTTTTTT; CDR3 protein: CASKRGNEKLFF; clone size: NA; J gene: TRBJ1-4; V gene: TRBV27; D gene: NA
CDR3 DNA: TGTGCCAGCAGCCCGGGACTAGCGGGAGAGGTAGAGACCCAGTACTTC; CDR3 protein: CASSPGLAGEVETQYF; clone size: NA; J gene: TRBJ2-5; V gene: TRBV7-9; D gene: TRBD2
CDR3 DNA: TGTGCCACCAGCAGAGATTCGGGGCCCTCCACAGATACGCAGTATTTT; CDR3 protein: CATSRDSGPSTDTQYF; clone size: few; J gene: TRBJ2-3; V gene: TRBV15; D gene: NA
CDR3 DNA: TGTGCCAGCAACGTTGGGTATCAGCCCCAGCATTTT; CDR3 protein: CASNVGYQPQHF; clone size: NA; J gene: TRBJ1-5; V gene: TRBV2; D gene: NA
CDR3 DNA: TGTGCCAGCAGTCAAACCAGCTCTGGGGCCAACGTCCTGACTTTC; CDR3 protein: CASSQTSSGANVLTF; clone size: few; J gene: TRBJ2-6; V gene: TRBV6-1; D gene: NA
CDR3 DNA: TGTGCCAGCAGTTTAACAGGGACTCGGCCCTACAATGAGCAGTTCTTC; CDR3 protein: CASSLTGTRPYNEQFF; clone size: few; J gene: TRBJ2-1; V gene: TRBV6-5; D gene: NA